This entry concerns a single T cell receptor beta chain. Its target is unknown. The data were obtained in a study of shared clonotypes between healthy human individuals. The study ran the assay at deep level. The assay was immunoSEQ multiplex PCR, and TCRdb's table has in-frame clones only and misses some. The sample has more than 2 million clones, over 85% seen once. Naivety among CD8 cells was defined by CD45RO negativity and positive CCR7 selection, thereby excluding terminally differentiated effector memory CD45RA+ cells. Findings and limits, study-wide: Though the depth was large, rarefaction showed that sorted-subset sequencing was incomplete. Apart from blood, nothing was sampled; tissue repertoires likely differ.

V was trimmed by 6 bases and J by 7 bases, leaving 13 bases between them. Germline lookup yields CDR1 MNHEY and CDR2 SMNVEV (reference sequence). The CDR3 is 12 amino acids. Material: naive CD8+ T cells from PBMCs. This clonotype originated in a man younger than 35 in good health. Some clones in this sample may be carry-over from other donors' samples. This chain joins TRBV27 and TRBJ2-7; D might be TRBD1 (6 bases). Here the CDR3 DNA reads TGTGCCAGCAGCGGCTCAGGGGAGGAGCAGTACTTC. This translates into CASSGSGEEQYF.